This T cell receptor (beta chain) was profiled in a study of blood T cells in healthy people across ages. Turning to the study itself: Every two T cells gave about one barcoded beta molecule via template switching.

Germline V gene data show CDR1 as MDHEN and CDR2 as SYDVKM. This CDR3 spans 16 amino acids. Findings and caveats of the study: CMV infection status of these donors was not known.

About this clonotype itself: What it binds is not known.

Next came a second PCR, run for roughly 6 to 11 cycles, which used a sample-barcoded 5' primer along with a J-beta primer mix. MiXCR was run by TCRdb on the 5' RACE reads, yielding one entry per CDR3 protein. Of roughly 700,000 distinct CDR3 sequences listed, 25% are singletons. This sample also belongs to another study, concerning T cells of mothers and their children. That investigation notes: Overlap ran slightly, non-significantly higher for related than unrelated mother-child pairs.

The sample taken for sequencing was blood. The TCR comes from a boy between 10 and 17 years old in good health. The V call is TRBV28, the J call TRBJ2-5; 7 bases are shared with TRBD2. The tail of the sequence fits TRBJ2-7 better, so the J call may be wrong. The CDR3: CASSFNLAESSYEQYF. CDR3 nucleotides: TGTGCCAGCAGTTTCAACCTAGCGGAGAGCTCCTACGAGCAGTACTTC.